This is a list of T cell receptor beta chains from one sample in a study of cytomegalovirus exposure and HLA in healthy donors. Libraries were prepared by immunoSEQ multiplex PCR; TCRdb keeps only in-frame clonotypes and omits some of them. The sample lists about 160,000 clones, over 70% occurring once. The specimen sequenced was PBMCs. Receptors originate from a woman aged 45-59 years in good health and CMV-seropositive. The CDR3 runs from the conserved cysteine through the conserved F or W. The D gene is left open where the match is weak. Expanded clones get a size class; other rows say once, few or many, or leave the size out.

v_call: TRBV30
clone_size: NA
j_call: TRBJ2-2
d_call: NA
cdr3_aa: CAWSVLTGELFF
cdr3_nt: TGTGCCTGGAGTGTACTCACCGGGGAGCTGTTTTTT

v_call: TRBV27
clone_size: NA
j_call: TRBJ1-4
d_call: NA
cdr3_aa: CASSPSVGINEKLFF
cdr3_nt: TGTGCCAGCAGTCCCTCCGTCGGGATCAATGAAAAACTGTTTTTT

v_call: TRBV7-3
clone_size: NA
j_call: TRBJ1-1
d_call: NA
cdr3_aa: CASANRGGTEAFF
cdr3_nt: TGTGCCAGCGCTAATAGGGGGGGTACTGAAGCTTTCTTT

v_call: TRBV18
clone_size: NA
j_call: TRBJ2-7
d_call: NA
cdr3_aa: CASSPSETAGNEQYF
cdr3_nt: TGTGCCAGCTCACCATCGGAGACCGCCGGCAACGAGCAGTACTTC

v_call: TRBV14
clone_size: NA
j_call: TRBJ2-1
d_call: NA
cdr3_aa: CASSQRPGFTYNEQFF
cdr3_nt: TGTGCCAGCAGCCAACGACCCGGGTTCACCTACAATGAGCAGTTCTTC

v_call: TRBV7-9
clone_size: NA
j_call: TRBJ1-3
d_call: NA
cdr3_aa: CACRGGLSGNTIYF
cdr3_nt: TGTGCCTGCCGCGGGGGCCTCTCTGGAAACACCATATATTTT

v_call: TRBV6-5
clone_size: NA
j_call: TRBJ2-5
d_call: NA
cdr3_aa: CASSSLQDFSSTQYF
cdr3_nt: TGTGCCAGCAGTTCCCTGCAGGACTTCTCCTCCACCCAGTACTTC

v_call: TRBV6-5
clone_size: NA
j_call: TRBJ1-4
d_call: TRBD1
cdr3_aa: CASSYRQGGNEKLFF
cdr3_nt: TGTGCCAGCAGTTACAGACAGGGTGGGAATGAAAAACTGTTTTTT

v_call: TRBV7-2
clone_size: NA
j_call: TRBJ2-5
d_call: TRBD2
cdr3_aa: CASSFQRERETQYF
cdr3_nt: TGTGCCAGCAGCTTCCAGCGGGAACGAGAGACCCAGTACTTC

v_call: TRBV6-5
clone_size: NA
j_call: TRBJ1-1
d_call: TRBD1
cdr3_aa: CASSYWGDRGGEAFF
cdr3_nt: TGTGCCAGCAGTTACTGGGGGGACAGGGGAGGTGAGGCTTTCTTT

v_call: TRBV6-5
clone_size: NA
j_call: TRBJ2-7
d_call: NA
cdr3_aa: CASTPQAAYSYEQYF
cdr3_nt: TGTGCCAGCACTCCCCAGGCAGCATACTCCTACGAGCAGTACTTC

v_call: TRBV7-9
clone_size: NA
j_call: TRBJ1-1
d_call: NA
cdr3_aa: CASSSAGRGAGTEAFF
cdr3_nt: TGTGCCAGCAGCTCCGCCGGGAGGGGGGCTGGGACTGAAGCTTTCTTT

v_call: TRBV19
clone_size: NA
j_call: TRBJ2-2
d_call: NA
cdr3_aa: CASSGGQGLGRDTGELFF
cdr3_nt: TGTGCCAGTAGTGGGGGCCAGGGTTTGGGCCGGGACACCGGGGAGCTGTTTTTT

v_call: TRBV4-1
clone_size: NA
j_call: TRBJ1-1
d_call: NA
cdr3_aa: CASSQDGSTEAFF
cdr3_nt: TGCGCCAGCAGCCAAGATGGGAGTACTGAAGCTTTCTTT

v_call: TRBV7-2
clone_size: NA
j_call: TRBJ2-1
d_call: NA
cdr3_aa: CASSSRGGADNEQFF
cdr3_nt: TGTGCCAGCAGCTCAAGAGGCGGGGCTGACAATGAGCAGTTCTTC

v_call: TRBV7-8
clone_size: NA
j_call: TRBJ1-5
d_call: TRBD1
cdr3_aa: CASSLVGQGTGGQPQHF
cdr3_nt: TGTGCCAGCAGCTTAGTGGGACAGGGGACGGGAGGACAGCCCCAGCATTTT

v_call: TRBV9
clone_size: NA
j_call: TRBJ1-2
d_call: NA
cdr3_aa: CASSVVTGGSGYTF
cdr3_nt: TGTGCCAGCAGCGTAGTCACAGGTGGCTCTGGCTACACCTTC

v_call: TRBV5-6
clone_size: NA
j_call: TRBJ1-5
d_call: TRBD1
cdr3_aa: CASRSTRDRDQPQHF
cdr3_nt: TGTGCCAGCAGATCAACCCGGGACAGAGATCAGCCCCAGCATTTT

v_call: TRBV5-8
clone_size: NA
j_call: TRBJ1-6
d_call: TRBD1
cdr3_aa: CASSLDRGTSYNSPLHF
cdr3_nt: TGTGCCAGCAGCTTGGACAGGGGAACCTCCTATAATTCACCCCTCCACTTT

v_call: TRBV5-4
clone_size: once
j_call: TRBJ1-6
d_call: NA
cdr3_aa: CASSSPDSSYNSPLHF
cdr3_nt: TGTGCCAGCAGCTCCCCGGACAGCTCCTATAATTCACCCCTCCACTTT

v_call: TRBV7-2
clone_size: NA
j_call: TRBJ1-3
d_call: TRBD1
cdr3_aa: CASSPRTGTGNTIYF
cdr3_nt: TGTGCCAGCAGCCCCCGGACAGGGACTGGAAACACCATATATTTT

v_call: TRBV6-6
clone_size: NA
j_call: TRBJ1-4
d_call: NA
cdr3_aa: CASSALPDPGDEKLFF
cdr3_nt: TGTGCCAGCAGCGCCCTGCCGGATCCAGGGGATGAAAAACTGTTTTTT

v_call: TRBV10-3
clone_size: NA
j_call: TRBJ2-7
d_call: NA
cdr3_aa: CAGGAGVEQYF
cdr3_nt: TGTGCCGGGGGGGCAGGGGTCGAGCAGTACTTC

v_call: TRBV10-2
clone_size: NA
j_call: TRBJ1-3
d_call: TRBD1
cdr3_aa: CASSFAGGPTSGNTIYF
cdr3_nt: TGCGCCAGCAGTTTTGCAGGGGGGCCTACTTCTGGAAACACCATATATTTT

v_call: TRBV28
clone_size: NA
j_call: TRBJ2-7
d_call: NA
cdr3_aa: CASSTASMGVGSYEQYF
cdr3_nt: TGTGCCAGCAGCACAGCTTCTATGGGAGTAGGATCGTACGAGCAGTACTTC

v_call: TRBV6-5
clone_size: NA
j_call: TRBJ1-1
d_call: NA
cdr3_aa: CAISDRTRNTEAFF
cdr3_nt: TGTGCCATCAGTGACAGAACTCGGAACACTGAAGCTTTCTTT

v_call: TRBV1
clone_size: NA
j_call: TRBJ2-5
d_call: NA
cdr3_aa: CTSSQDSERYQETQYF
cdr3_nt: TGCACCAGCAGCCAAGATTCGGAGCGGTACCAAGAGACCCAGTACTTC

v_call: TRBV19
clone_size: NA
j_call: TRBJ2-3
d_call: TRBD1
cdr3_aa: CASSRDRVTDTQYF
cdr3_nt: TGTGCCAGTAGCCGGGACAGGGTCACAGATACGCAGTATTTT

v_call: TRBV19
clone_size: few
j_call: TRBJ1-2
d_call: NA
cdr3_aa: CASSIPGWDYGYTF
cdr3_nt: TGTGCCAGTAGTATCCCGGGATGGGACTATGGCTACACCTTC

v_call: TRBV30
clone_size: once
j_call: TRBJ2-6
d_call: TRBD1
cdr3_aa: CAWSRKGTGSSGANGLTF
cdr3_nt: TGTGCCTGGAGTAGGAAGGGGACAGGGAGCTCTGGGGCCAACGGCCTGACTTTC

v_call: TRBV28
clone_size: NA
j_call: TRBJ1-6
d_call: TRBD1
cdr3_aa: CASGGQSFSPLHF
cdr3_nt: TGTGCCAGCGGGGGACAGTCGTTCTCACCCCTCCACTTT

v_call: TRBV18
clone_size: NA
j_call: TRBJ1-2
d_call: NA
cdr3_aa: CASSPATGEYGYTF
cdr3_nt: TGTGCCAGCTCACCAGCCACAGGAGAGTACGGCTACACCTTC

v_call: TRBV5-4
clone_size: many
j_call: TRBJ1-1
d_call: TRBD1
cdr3_aa: CASSGTGSEAFF
cdr3_nt: TGTGCCAGCAGCGGGACAGGGTCTGAAGCTTTCTTT

v_call: TRBV11-2
clone_size: NA
j_call: TRBJ2-1
d_call: TRBD2
cdr3_aa: CASSTILAGGLLFF
cdr3_nt: TGTGCCAGCAGCACGATACTAGCGGGAGGGCTCTTGTTCTTC

v_call: TRBV4-3
clone_size: NA
j_call: TRBJ2-6
d_call: NA
cdr3_aa: CASSQDRGSGANGLTF
cdr3_nt: TGCGCCAGCAGCCAAGATCGGGGGTCTGGGGCCAACGGCCTGACTTTC

v_call: TRBV2
clone_size: NA
j_call: TRBJ2-7
d_call: TRBD1
cdr3_aa: CASRAQGGDSYEQYF
cdr3_nt: TGTGCCAGCAGGGCACAGGGGGGCGACTCCTACGAGCAGTACTTC

v_call: TRBV18
clone_size: NA
j_call: TRBJ2-5
d_call: TRBD1
cdr3_aa: CASSPSGTGETQYF
cdr3_nt: TGTGCCAGCTCACCGTCTGGGACAGGAGAGACCCAGTACTTC

v_call: TRBV7-2
clone_size: once
j_call: TRBJ2-7
d_call: NA
cdr3_aa: CASSLGQQYEQYF
cdr3_nt: TGTGCCAGCAGCTTAGGACAGCAGTACGAGCAGTACTTC

v_call: TRBV6-5
clone_size: few
j_call: TRBJ2-2
d_call: TRBD1
cdr3_aa: CATGRGTGELFF
cdr3_nt: TGTGCCACCGGCAGGGGGACCGGGGAGCTGTTTTTT

v_call: TRBV2
clone_size: NA
j_call: TRBJ2-5
d_call: NA
cdr3_aa: CASSERRGQTQYF
cdr3_nt: TGTGCCAGCAGTGAGAGGAGGGGGCAGACCCAGTACTTC

v_call: TRBV4-3
clone_size: few
j_call: TRBJ2-5
d_call: NA
cdr3_aa: CASSQERGWGTQYF
cdr3_nt: TGCGCCAGCAGCCAAGAGCGAGGGTGGGGGACCCAGTACTTC

v_call: TRBV28
clone_size: NA
j_call: TRBJ2-1
d_call: TRBD2
cdr3_aa: CASSNAGGIRGNEQFF
cdr3_nt: TGTGCCAGCAGTAATGCGGGGGGGATCAGGGGCAATGAGCAGTTCTTC

v_call: TRBV28
clone_size: NA
j_call: TRBJ1-5
d_call: NA
cdr3_aa: CASSFRQGFNQPQHF
cdr3_nt: TGTGCCAGCAGTTTTCGGCAGGGATTCAATCAGCCCCAGCATTTT

v_call: TRBV19
clone_size: NA
j_call: TRBJ1-1
d_call: NA
cdr3_aa: CASSIGGGTNTEAFF
cdr3_nt: TGTGCCAGTAGTATAGGCGGAGGGACGAACACTGAAGCTTTCTTT

v_call: TRBV28
clone_size: NA
j_call: TRBJ2-1
d_call: NA
cdr3_aa: CASSSRRGGYNEQFF
cdr3_nt: TGTGCCAGCAGTTCTCGGAGGGGTGGGTACAATGAGCAGTTCTTC

v_call: TRBV30
clone_size: NA
j_call: TRBJ2-3
d_call: NA
cdr3_aa: CAWGSGTDTQYF
cdr3_nt: TGTGCCTGGGGTTCGGGCACAGATACGCAGTATTTT

v_call: TRBV7-2
clone_size: NA
j_call: TRBJ2-1
d_call: TRBD2
cdr3_aa: CASSLGLAGGVEQFF
cdr3_nt: TGTGCCAGCAGCTTAGGACTAGCGGGTGGAGTTGAGCAGTTCTTC

v_call: TRBV5-4
clone_size: NA
j_call: TRBJ1-1
d_call: TRBD1
cdr3_aa: CASSLAVGGGVNTEAFF
cdr3_nt: TGTGCCAGCAGCTTGGCCGTAGGGGGCGGTGTGAACACTGAAGCTTTCTTT

v_call: TRBV7-3
clone_size: NA
j_call: TRBJ2-2
d_call: TRBD1
cdr3_aa: CASSRQGTPNTGELFF
cdr3_nt: TGTGCCAGCAGCCGACAGGGGACCCCAAACACCGGGGAGCTGTTTTTT

v_call: TRBV7-2
clone_size: few
j_call: TRBJ1-5
d_call: NA
cdr3_aa: CASSYLNQPQHF
cdr3_nt: TGTGCCAGCAGCTATCTCAATCAGCCCCAGCATTTT

v_call: TRBV10-3
clone_size: NA
j_call: TRBJ1-1
d_call: NA
cdr3_aa: CAVSIEGGDTEAFF
cdr3_nt: TGTGCCGTTTCTATCGAGGGAGGGGACACTGAAGCTTTCTTT

v_call: TRBV27
clone_size: NA
j_call: TRBJ1-1
d_call: NA
cdr3_aa: CASTSPITGEAFF
cdr3_nt: TGTGCCAGCACCAGCCCTATAACGGGTGAAGCTTTCTTT